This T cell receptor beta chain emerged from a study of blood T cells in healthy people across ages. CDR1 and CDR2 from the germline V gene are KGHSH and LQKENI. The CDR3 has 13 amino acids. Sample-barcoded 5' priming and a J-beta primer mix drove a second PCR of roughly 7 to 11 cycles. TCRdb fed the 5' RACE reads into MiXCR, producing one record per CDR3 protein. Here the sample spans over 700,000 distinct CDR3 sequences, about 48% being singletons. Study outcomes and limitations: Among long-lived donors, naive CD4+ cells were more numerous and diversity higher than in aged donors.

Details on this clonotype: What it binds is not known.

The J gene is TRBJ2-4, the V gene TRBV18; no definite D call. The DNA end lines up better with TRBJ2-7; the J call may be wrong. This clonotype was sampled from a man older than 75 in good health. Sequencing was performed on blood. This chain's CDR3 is CASSPRKTYEQYF. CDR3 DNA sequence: TGTGCCAGCTCACCTCGGAAAACCTACGAGCAGTACTTC.